This TCR beta chain was profiled in a study of T cells expressing NK-cell markers. The CDR3 extends over 14 amino acids. Per germline, CDR1 DFQATT and CDR2 SNEGSKA (reference sequence). TCRdb derives one entry per CDR3 protein from the 5' RACE reads, leaving out DNA. The repertoire table contains fewer than 550,000 distinct CDR3 sequences. The TCR was taken from a woman aged 50 to 65 in good health. The sequenced sample consisted of blood T cells: a sorted CD56 or NKG2C T cell subset, CD4+ or CD8+ T cells, or bulk PBMC T cells (not recorded which). This sequence joins TRBV20-1 and TRBJ2-3. CDR3 in amino acids: CSAVGSLATDTQYF.